This is a list of T cell receptor beta chains from one sample in a study of monozygotic twins with inflammatory bowel disease. TCRdb re-called the 5' RACE reads, yielding one record per CDR3 amino acid sequence without DNA. This table holds about 110,000 distinct CDR3 sequences. Sequencing was done on a sample of blood. The receptors derive from a human donor with ulcerative colitis or Crohn's disease, or a healthy co-twin of an affected twin (not recorded which). The CDR3 runs from the conserved cysteine through the conserved F or W.

v_gene	j_gene	CDR3aa
TRBV6-1	TRBJ2-1	CASSDSLAGEQFF
TRBV7-8	TRBJ1-1	CASSSNLGGTEAFF
TRBV5-1	TRBJ1-6	CASKLGQGANSPLHF
TRBV5-1	TRBJ2-7	CASTPTSGSAPTQQYF
TRBV14	TRBJ1-1	CASSQSRNTEAFF
TRBV24-1	TRBJ2-3	CATSDLDRGRDTDTQYF
TRBV7-9	TRBJ2-5	CASSSMGSSYQETQYF
TRBV7-9	TRBJ2-5	CASSLEGPLGETQYF
TRBV7-3	TRBJ1-6	CASSQIGGSPLHF
TRBV20-1	TRBJ2-1	CSARAGDRAYNEQFF
TRBV5-1	TRBJ2-5	CASSSAGRLETQYF
TRBV7-2	TRBJ2-3	CASSLSGTYTDTQYF
TRBV4-1	TRBJ2-2	CASSQDGTRRRTGELFF
TRBV15	TRBJ2-5	CATSRDSWGGQGSETQYF
TRBV4-1	TRBJ2-1	CASSQTGTGRGSGEQFF
TRBV20-1	TRBJ1-1	CSARGQGDTEAFF
TRBV12-3/TRBV12-4	TRBJ1-3	CASKKPGAVATWSGNTIYF
TRBV29-1	TRBJ1-1	CSVARGSSLNTEAFF
TRBV19	TRBJ2-3	CATSGTGTDTQYF
TRBV5-5	TRBJ2-1	CASRPVGGRDEQFF
TRBV20-1	TRBJ2-5	CSANIGETQYF
TRBV5-1	TRBJ2-7	CASSLGGQGDYEQYF
TRBV29-1	TRBJ2-1	CSVEDPGRAQFF
TRBV11-3	TRBJ1-4	CASSLSTSGEKLFF
TRBV7-9	TRBJ2-3	CASSLRGTSTDTQYF
TRBV20-1	TRBJ1-3	CSASWGTPSGNTIYF
TRBV12-3/TRBV12-4	TRBJ2-1	CASSLRGSTAYNEQFF
TRBV5-4	TRBJ2-2	CASSSNRDYGELFF
TRBV14	TRBJ2-1	CASSQGIAGAYEQFF
TRBV7-2	TRBJ2-5	CASRTTREGGETQYF
TRBV6-5	TRBJ2-2	CASSSRQGWSTGELFF
TRBV28	TRBJ2-6	CASSLFVQGSSGANVLTF
TRBV28	TRBJ2-2	CASRPSGRATGELFF
TRBV12-5	TRBJ2-1	CASGLDRTEQFF
TRBV6-5	TRBJ2-4	CASSYSTSLAKNIQYF
TRBV5-1	TRBJ2-2	CASSPSRTDGELFF
TRBV5-1	TRBJ2-2	CASRLRNTGELFF